This T cell receptor beta chain was sequenced for a study of CD8+ T cells in alopecia areata. The germline gives CDR1 MNHEY, CDR2 SMNVEV (reference sequence). The CDR3 spans 15 residues. V shed 4 bases and J shed 4 bases, with 16 bases lying between them. Peripheral blood and lesional scalp punch biopsies came from alopecia areata patients. From PBMCs, CD4+ and CD8+ T cells were sorted. Extracted RNA was reverse transcribed, and the resulting cDNA served as sequencing template. The table came from immunoSEQ multiplex PCR; TCRdb's copy has only in-frame clones and leaves some out. The sample contains approximately 130,000 clones, 40% to 55% of which appear only once.

Sequenced sample: NKG2D-low CD8+ T cells sorted from blood. The rearrangement uses TRBV27 and TRBJ1-2, with D possibly being TRBD1 (5 bases). The sequence was collected from a human donor with alopecia areata. CDR3 in amino acids: CASSSGTSGGYGYTF. CDR3 bases: TGTGCCAGCAGTTCCGGGACCTCCGGTGGCTATGGCTACACCTTC.